This T cell receptor beta chain was profiled in a study of beta chain features in type 1 diabetes. Overall study context: Regarding age, gender and cell yields, patients proved similar to healthy donors.

One heparinised blood draw, averaging roughly 110 mL, came from each donor. Study-level points and caveats: A greater similarity of naive, central memory and Treg TCRB repertoires was seen among patients than among healthy donors. Since sequencing was performed on cDNA, cells with high TCR expression could be over-represented. Moderately but significantly shorter TCRB CDR3s were found in Type 1 diabetes patients in all four CD4+ subsets.

The isolated RNA, all of it, was reverse transcribed, so expressed TCRB transcripts were what got sequenced. Some clones are missing from TCRdb's copy, which holds only in-frame ones; the method was immunoSEQ multiplex PCR. Found here are more than 300,000 clones, roughly a tenth of them singletons; the top ten hold roughly 1%. V dropped 3 bases and J dropped 1 base, with 11 bases sitting between them. CDR1 and CDR2 from the germline V gene are LGHNA and YSLEER. This CDR3 region has 15 residues. This clone has a handful of counts. The target antigen is unknown. The J gene is TRBJ2-3, the V gene TRBV4-3; the D gene is possibly TRBD1 (6 bases). The clonotype originates from a man aged 30 to 45 with type 1 diabetes. The sequenced sample was central memory CD4+ T cells from blood. Here the CDR3 DNA reads TGCGCCAGCAGCCAGGCGACAGGAGGCACAGATACGCAGTATTTT. It translates to CASSQATGGTDTQYF.